Shown below are 4 T cell receptor beta chains from a single sample sequenced in a study of early T cells in non-severe SARS-CoV-2 infection. MiXCR, run by TCRdb on the 5' RACE reads, gives a single entry per CDR3 protein. The sample contains approximately 21,000 distinct CDR3 sequences, 5.3% of which appear only once. Sequencing was performed on whole blood. Every receptor here comes from an adult who was a healthcare worker with PCR-confirmed SARS-CoV-2 infection or an uninfected control (not recorded which).

This clonotype has ten or more counts. The chain is built from TRBV21-1 and TRBJ1-5. TRBV21-1 is an annotated pseudogene. The CDR3 runs to 15 residues. The CDR3 spells CASSSSPDGNQPQHF. The DNA for the CDR3 is TGTGCCAGCAGCTCAAGTCCGGATGGCAATCAGCCCCAGCATTTT.

In this sample, this clonotype turned up many times. DNA of the CDR3: TGTGCCAGCAGAGAAGGGACAGGGGTAGGCATTCAGTACTTC. Its protein product is CASREGTGVGIQYF. The genes are TRBV6-5 and TRBJ2-4; 10 bases agree with TRBD1. V dropped 6 bases and J dropped 9; count of bases not matched to a gene: 8. The CDR3 sequence is 14 residues long. CDR1 and CDR2 from the germline V gene are MNHEY and SVGAGI.

The chain combines TRBV28 with TRBJ2-1; TRBD2 might be the D (5 bases). The germline V and J ends were trimmed by 8 bases and 2 bases, with 13 bases remaining between them. The CDR3 loop spans 14 amino acids. Germline V gives CDR1 MDHEN, CDR2 SYDVKM. CDR3: CASRSGGTYNEQFF. CDR3 bases: TGTGCCAGCCGCTCCGGAGGTACCTACAATGAGCAGTTCTTC.

The sample holds many counts of this clonotype. The V gene is TRBV20-1, the J gene TRBJ2-1; 11 nucleotides match TRBD2. The J segment lost 4 bases and the V segment lost 6 bases, leaving 2 bases of the junction unmatched. This CDR3 is built from 13 residues. Germline V lookup: CDR1 DFQATT, CDR2 SNEGSKA (reference sequence). CDR3 DNA: TGCAGTGCCCTAGCGGGAGGATACAATGAGCAGTTCTTC. Its translation is CSALAGGYNEQFF.